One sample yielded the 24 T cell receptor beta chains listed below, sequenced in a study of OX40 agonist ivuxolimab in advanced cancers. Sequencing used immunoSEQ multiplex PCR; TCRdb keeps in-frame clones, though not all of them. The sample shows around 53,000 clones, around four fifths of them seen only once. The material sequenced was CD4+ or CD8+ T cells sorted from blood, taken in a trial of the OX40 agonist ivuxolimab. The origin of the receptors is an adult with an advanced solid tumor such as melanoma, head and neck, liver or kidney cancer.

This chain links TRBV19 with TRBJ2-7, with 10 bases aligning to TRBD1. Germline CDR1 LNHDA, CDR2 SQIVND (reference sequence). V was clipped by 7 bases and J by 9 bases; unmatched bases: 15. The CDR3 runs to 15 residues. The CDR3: CASTVPGQGLQRQYF. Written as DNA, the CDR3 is TGTGCCAGTACTGTCCCGGGACAGGGGCTGCAGCGGCAGTACTTC.

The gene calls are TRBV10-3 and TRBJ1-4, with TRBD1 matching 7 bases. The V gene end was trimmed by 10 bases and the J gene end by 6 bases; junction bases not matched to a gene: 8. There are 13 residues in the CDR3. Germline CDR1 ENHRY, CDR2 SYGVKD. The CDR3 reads CATRGAGDEKLFF. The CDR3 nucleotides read TGTGCCACCAGGGGGGCAGGGGATGAAAAACTGTTTTTT.

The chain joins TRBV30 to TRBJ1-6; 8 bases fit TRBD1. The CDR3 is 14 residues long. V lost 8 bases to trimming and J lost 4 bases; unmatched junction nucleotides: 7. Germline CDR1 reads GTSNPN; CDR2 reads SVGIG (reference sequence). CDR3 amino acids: CASRTGSYNSPLHF. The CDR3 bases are TGTGCCAGTAGGACAGGGTCTTATAATTCACCCCTCCACTTT.

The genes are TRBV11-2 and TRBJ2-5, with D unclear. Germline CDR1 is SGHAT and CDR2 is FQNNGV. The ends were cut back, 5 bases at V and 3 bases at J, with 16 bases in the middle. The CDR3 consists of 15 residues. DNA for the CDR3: TGTGCCAGCAGCGTTGACGTCGGTACTAAAGAGACCCAGTACTTC. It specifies CASSVDVGTKETQYF. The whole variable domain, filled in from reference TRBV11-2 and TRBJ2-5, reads EAGVAQSPRYKIIEKRQSVAFWCNPISGHATLYWYQQILGQGPKLLIQFQNNGVVDDSQLPKDRFSAERLKGVDSTLKIQPAKLEDSAVYLCASSVDVGTKETQYFGPGTRLLVL.

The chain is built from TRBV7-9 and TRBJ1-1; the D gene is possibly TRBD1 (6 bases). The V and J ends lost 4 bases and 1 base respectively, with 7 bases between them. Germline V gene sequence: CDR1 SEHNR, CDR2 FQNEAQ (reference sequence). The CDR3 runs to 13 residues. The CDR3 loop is CASSWDKNTEAFF. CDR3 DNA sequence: TGTGCCAGCAGCTGGGACAAGAACACTGAAGCTTTCTTT. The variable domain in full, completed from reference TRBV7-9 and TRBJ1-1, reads DTGVSQNPRHKITKRGQNVTFRCDPISEHNRLYWYRQTLGQGPEFLTYFQNEAQLEKSRLLSDRFSAERPKGSFSTLEIQRTEQGDSAMYLCASSWDKNTEAFFGQGTRLTVV.

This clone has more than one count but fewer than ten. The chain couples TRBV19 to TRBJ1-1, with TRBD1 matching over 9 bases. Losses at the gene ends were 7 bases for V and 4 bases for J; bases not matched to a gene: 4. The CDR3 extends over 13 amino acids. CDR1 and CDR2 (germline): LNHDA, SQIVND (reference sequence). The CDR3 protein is CASTVTGGTEAFF. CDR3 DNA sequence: TGTGCCAGTACCGTGACAGGGGGCACTGAAGCTTTCTTT.

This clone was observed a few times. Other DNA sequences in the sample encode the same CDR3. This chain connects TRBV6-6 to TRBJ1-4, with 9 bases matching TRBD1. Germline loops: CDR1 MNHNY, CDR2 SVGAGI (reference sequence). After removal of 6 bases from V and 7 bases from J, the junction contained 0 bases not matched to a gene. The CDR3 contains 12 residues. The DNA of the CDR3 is TGTGCCAGCAGGGACAGGGGTGAAAAACTGTTTTTT. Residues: CASRDRGEKLFF.

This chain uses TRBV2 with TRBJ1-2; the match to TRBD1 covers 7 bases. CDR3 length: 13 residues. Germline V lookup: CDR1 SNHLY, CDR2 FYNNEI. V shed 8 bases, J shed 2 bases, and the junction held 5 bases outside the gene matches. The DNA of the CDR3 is TGTGCCAGCGTGACAGGGTTAAACTATGGCTACACCTTC. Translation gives CASVTGLNYGYTF.

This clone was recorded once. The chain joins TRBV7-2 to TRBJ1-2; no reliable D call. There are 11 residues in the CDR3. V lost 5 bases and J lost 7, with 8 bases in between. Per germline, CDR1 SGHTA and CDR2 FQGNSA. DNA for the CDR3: TGTGCCAGCAGCCTCCACGGTGGCTACACCTTC. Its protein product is CASSLHGGYTF.

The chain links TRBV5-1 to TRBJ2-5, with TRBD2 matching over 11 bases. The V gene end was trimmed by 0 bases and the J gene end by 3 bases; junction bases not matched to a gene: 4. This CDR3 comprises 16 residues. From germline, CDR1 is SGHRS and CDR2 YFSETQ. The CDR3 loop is CASSLGGTSGKETQYF. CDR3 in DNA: TGCGCCAGCAGCTTGGGAGGGACTAGCGGTAAAGAGACCCAGTACTTC.

DNA for the CDR3: TGCGCCAGCAGCTTGGTGTCGGATAGCTCCTACGAGCAGTACTTC. It is translated as CASSLVSDSSYEQYF. The chain employs TRBV5-1 and TRBJ2-7, with unresolved D. The V gene lost 0 bases and the J gene lost 0 bases, with 10 bases spanning the gap. Germline V lookup: CDR1 SGHRS, CDR2 YFSETQ. This CDR3 contains 15 residues. The full variable domain, with the rest looked up from reference TRBV5-1 and TRBJ2-7, is KAGVTQTPRYLIKTRGQQVTLSCSPISGHRSVSWYQQTPGQGLQFLFEYFSETQRNKGNFPGRFSGRQFSNSRSEMNVSTLELGDSALYLCASSLVSDSSYEQYFGPGTRLTVT.

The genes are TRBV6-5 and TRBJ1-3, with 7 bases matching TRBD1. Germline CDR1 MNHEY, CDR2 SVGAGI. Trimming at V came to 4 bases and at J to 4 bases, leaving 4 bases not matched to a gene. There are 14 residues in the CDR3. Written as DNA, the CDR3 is TGTGCCAGCAGTTCCACAGGGGTAGGAAACACCATATATTTT. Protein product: CASSSTGVGNTIYF.

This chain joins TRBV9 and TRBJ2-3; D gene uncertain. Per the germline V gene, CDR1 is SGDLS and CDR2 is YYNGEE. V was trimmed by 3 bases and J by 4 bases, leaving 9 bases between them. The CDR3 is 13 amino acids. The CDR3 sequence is CASSAPPADTQYF. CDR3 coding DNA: TGTGCCAGCAGCGCCCCCCCAGCAGATACGCAGTATTTT.

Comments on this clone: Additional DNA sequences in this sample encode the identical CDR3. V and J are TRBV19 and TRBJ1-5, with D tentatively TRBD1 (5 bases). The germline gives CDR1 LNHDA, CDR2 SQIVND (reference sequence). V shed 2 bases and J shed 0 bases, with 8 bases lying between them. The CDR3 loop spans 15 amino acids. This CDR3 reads CASSISGNSNQPQHF. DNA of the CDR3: TGTGCCAGTAGTATATCAGGGAATAGCAATCAGCCCCAGCATTTT.

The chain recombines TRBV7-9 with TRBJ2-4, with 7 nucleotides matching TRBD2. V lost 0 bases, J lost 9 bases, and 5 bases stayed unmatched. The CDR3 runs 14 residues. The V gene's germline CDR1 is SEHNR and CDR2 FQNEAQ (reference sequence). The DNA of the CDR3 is TGTGCCAGCAGCTTAGCGCCTAGCGGTAGCATTCAGTACTTC. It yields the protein CASSLAPSGSIQYF.

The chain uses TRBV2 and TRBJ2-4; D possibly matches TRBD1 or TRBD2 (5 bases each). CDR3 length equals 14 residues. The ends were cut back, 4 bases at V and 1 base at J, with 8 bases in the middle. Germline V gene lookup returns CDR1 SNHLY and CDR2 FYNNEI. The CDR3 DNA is TGTGCCAGCAGTGTTTGGGGGGCCAAAAACATTCAGTACTTC. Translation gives CASSVWGAKNIQYF.

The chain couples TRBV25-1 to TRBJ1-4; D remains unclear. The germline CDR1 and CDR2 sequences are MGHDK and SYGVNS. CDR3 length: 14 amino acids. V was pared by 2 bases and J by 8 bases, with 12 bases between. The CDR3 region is CASSEPGQGEKLFF. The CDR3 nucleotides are TGTGCCAGCAGTGAACCGGGCCAAGGGGAAAAACTGTTTTTT.

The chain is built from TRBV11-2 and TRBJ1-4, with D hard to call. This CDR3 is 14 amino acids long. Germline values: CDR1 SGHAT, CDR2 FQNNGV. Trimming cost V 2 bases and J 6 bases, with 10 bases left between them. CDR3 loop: CASSLHGGDEKLFF. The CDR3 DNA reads TGTGCCAGCAGCTTACACGGCGGAGATGAAAAACTGTTTTTT.

The CDR3 region is CASRRDRGPYEQYF. CDR3 DNA: TGTGCCAGCAGAAGGGACAGGGGGCCCTACGAGCAGTACTTC. The V call is TRBV6-5, the J call TRBJ2-7; 12 nucleotides agree with TRBD1. V was pared by 6 bases and J by 2 bases, with 2 bases of the junction left unmatched. CDR1 and CDR2 (germline): MNHEY, SVGAGI. The CDR3 sequence is 14 residues long.

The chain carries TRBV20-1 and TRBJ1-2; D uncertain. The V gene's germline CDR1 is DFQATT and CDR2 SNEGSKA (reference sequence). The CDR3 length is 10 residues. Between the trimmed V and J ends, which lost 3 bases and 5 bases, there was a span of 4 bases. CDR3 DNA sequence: TGCAGTGCTAGGTCTTATGGCTACACCTTC. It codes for CSARSYGYTF.

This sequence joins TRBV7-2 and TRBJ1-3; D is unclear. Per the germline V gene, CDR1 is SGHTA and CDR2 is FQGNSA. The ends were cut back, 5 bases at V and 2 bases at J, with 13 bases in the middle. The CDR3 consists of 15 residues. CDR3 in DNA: TGTGCCAGCAGCCCATGGGCCGATCCTGGAAACACCATATATTTT. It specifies CASSPWADPGNTIYF. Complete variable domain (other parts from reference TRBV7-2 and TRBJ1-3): GAGVSQSPSNKVTEKGKDVELRCDPISGHTALYWYRQSLGQGLEFLIYFQGNSAPDKSGLPSDRFSAERTGGSVSTLTIQRTQQEDSAVYLCASSPWADPGNTIYFGEGSWLTVV.

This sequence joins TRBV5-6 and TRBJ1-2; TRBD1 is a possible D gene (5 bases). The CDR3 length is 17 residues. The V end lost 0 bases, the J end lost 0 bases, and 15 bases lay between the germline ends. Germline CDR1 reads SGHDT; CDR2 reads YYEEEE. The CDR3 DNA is TGTGCCAGCAGCTTGGACCTTGGGGGGACCTCTAACTATGGCTACACCTTC. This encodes CASSLDLGGTSNYGYTF.

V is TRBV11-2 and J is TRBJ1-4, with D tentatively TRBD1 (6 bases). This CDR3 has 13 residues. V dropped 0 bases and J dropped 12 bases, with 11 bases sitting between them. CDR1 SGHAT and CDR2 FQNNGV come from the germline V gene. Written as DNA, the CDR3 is TGTGCCAGCAGCTTAGAGATAGGGGGAGAACTGTTTTTT. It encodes CASSLEIGGELFF.

The CDR3 sequence is CASSLERGFYEQYF. CDR3 nucleotide sequence: TGTGCCAGCAGCTTAGAACGGGGGTTCTACGAGCAGTACTTC. The rearrangement uses TRBV11-2 and TRBJ2-7; TRBD2 might be the D (6 bases). The CDR3 is 14 residues long. Per the germline V gene, CDR1 is SGHAT and CDR2 is FQNNGV. V was cut by 0 bases and J by 3 bases, with 9 bases left in between.